This T cell receptor beta chain was documented in a study of Graves' ophthalmopathy and Graves' hyperthyroidism. The TCR beta CDR3 regions underwent amplification from RNA transcripts. HTBI-primed first-round RT-PCR preceded second-round multiplex PCR. MiXCR was run by TCRdb on the multiplex PCR reads, yielding one entry per CDR3 protein. The sample carries some 410,000 distinct CDR3 sequences, 20% to 25% recorded once. This clonotype was detected only a few times. Specimen: peripheral blood. The TCR was taken from a woman younger than 30 with stable Graves' hyperthyroidism.

CDR3 residues: CASSETAYSNQPQHF. The CDR3 DNA reads TGTGCCAGCAGTGAGACAGCTTATAGCAATCAGCCCCAGCATTTT. The V call is TRBV27, the J call TRBJ1-5; tentatively, D is TRBD1 (5 bases). Per germline, CDR1 MNHEY and CDR2 SMNVEV (reference sequence). This CDR3 contains 15 residues. Trimming removed 5 bases from V and 0 bases from J, with 11 bases in between.